This TCR beta chain was captured in a study of blood T cell repertoires in COVID-19. As for the study in general: There were acute and convalescent COVID-19 samples, and they came from the United States, Italy and Spain. The cDNA or gDNA used as material had been derived from T cells, B-cell-depleted T cells, or PBMCs.

Germline V gives CDR1 SGHKS, CDR2 YYEKEE (reference sequence). The CDR3 sequence is 17 residues long. The V end lost 4 bases, the J end lost 0 bases, and 16 bases lay between the germline ends. How the authors handled the data: Reference gene primer amplification gave estimated nucleated cell counts. Generated by immunoSEQ multiplex PCR, the TCRdb table keeps only in-frame clones and is missing some. The V and J calls and clone size were taken over from that table, and D and trimming were inferred from the DNA. Of over 55,000 clones listed, 87% are singletons. This receptor was obtained from an elderly woman with acute or convalescent COVID-19. Source material: peripheral blood. The chain links TRBV5-5 to TRBJ1-4; D not resolved. CDR3 residues: CASSLSGIGATNEKLFF. CDR3 sequence (DNA): TGTGCCAGCAGCCTCTCCGGAATCGGGGCAACTAATGAAAAACTGTTTTTT.